This TCR beta chain was obtained from a study of T cells in Graves' hyperthyroidism and ophthalmopathy. Study outcomes and limitations: Most expanded thyroid clonotypes above 0.001 recurred in blood. In the analysis, a 13 V-J model separated ophthalmopathy from stable hyperthyroidism.

From germline, CDR1 is MNHEY and CDR2 SMNVEV (reference sequence). This CDR3 contains 13 residues. The junction had 5 bases not matched to a gene; V was cut back by 10 bases and J by 1 base. Diagnostic assessment was based on clinical symptoms, serum thyroxine and TRAb, thyroid ultrasound and orbital computed tomography. To note about this clonotype: No antigen is known for it.

TCR beta CDR3 sequences were amplified from RNA transcripts. The TCR CDR3 first-round RT-PCR relied on the HTBI primer set. TCRdb re-called the multiplex PCR reads with MiXCR, one entry per CDR3 protein. The top ten hold approximately 50% of the sample, which has 500,000 to 550,000 distinct CDR3 sequences, 20% seen once. This clonotype was sampled from a man between 40 and 49 years old with Graves' ophthalmopathy. V gene TRBV27 combines with J gene TRBJ1-1, with 8 bases identical to TRBD1. Sequencing was performed on blood. The CDR3 sequence is CATRTGPNTEAFF. The CDR3 bases are TGTGCCACCCGGACAGGGCCGAACACTGAAGCTTTCTTT.